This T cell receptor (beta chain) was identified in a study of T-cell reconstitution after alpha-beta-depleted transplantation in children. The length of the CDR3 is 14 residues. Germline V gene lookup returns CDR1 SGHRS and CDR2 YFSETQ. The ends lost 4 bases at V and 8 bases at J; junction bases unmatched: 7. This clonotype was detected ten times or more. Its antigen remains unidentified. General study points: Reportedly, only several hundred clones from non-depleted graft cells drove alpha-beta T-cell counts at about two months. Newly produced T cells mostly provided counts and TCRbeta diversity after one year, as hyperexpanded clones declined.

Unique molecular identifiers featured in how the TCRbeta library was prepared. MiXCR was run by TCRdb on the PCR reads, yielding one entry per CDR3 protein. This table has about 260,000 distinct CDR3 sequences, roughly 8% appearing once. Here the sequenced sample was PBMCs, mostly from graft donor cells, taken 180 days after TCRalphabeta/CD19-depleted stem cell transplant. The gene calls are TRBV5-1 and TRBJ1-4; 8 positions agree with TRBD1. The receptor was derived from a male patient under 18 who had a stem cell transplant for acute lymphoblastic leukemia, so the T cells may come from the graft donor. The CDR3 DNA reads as TGCGCCAGCAGCCCCCGGACAGGGTGGGAAAAACTGTTTTTT. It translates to CASSPRTGWEKLFF.